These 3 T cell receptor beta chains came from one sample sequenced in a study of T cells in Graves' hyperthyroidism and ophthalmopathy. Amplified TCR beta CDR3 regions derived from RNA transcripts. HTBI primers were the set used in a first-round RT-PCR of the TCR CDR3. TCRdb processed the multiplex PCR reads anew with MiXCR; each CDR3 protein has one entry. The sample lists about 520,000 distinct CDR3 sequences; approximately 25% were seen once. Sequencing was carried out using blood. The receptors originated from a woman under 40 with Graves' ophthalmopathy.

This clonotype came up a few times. The CDR3 is CASSRIPGTGNTEAFF. The CDR3 coding sequence is TGTGCCAGCAGTCGCATTCCCGGGACAGGGAACACTGAAGCTTTCTTT. The chain couples TRBV6-4 to TRBJ1-1, with 8 bases fitting TRBD1. The length of the CDR3 is 16 residues. J gave up 1 base and V 5 bases, and 9 bases lay outside the gene matches. Germline lookup yields CDR1 MRHNA and CDR2 SNTAGT.

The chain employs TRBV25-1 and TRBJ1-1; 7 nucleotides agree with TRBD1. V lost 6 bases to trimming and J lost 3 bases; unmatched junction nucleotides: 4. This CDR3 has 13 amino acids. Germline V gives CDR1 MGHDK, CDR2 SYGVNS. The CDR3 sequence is CASRETGYTEAFF. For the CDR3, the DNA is TGTGCCAGCAGAGAGACAGGGTACACTGAAGCTTTCTTT.

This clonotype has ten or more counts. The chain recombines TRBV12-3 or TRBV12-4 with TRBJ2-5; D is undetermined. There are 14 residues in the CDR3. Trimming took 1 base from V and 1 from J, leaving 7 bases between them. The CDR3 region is CASSLVSTQETQYF. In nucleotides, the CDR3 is TGTGCCAGCAGTTTAGTTAGCACCCAAGAGACCCAGTACTTC.